This T cell receptor beta chain was captured by sequencing in a study of blood T cell repertoires in COVID-19. Across the study: Whether acute or convalescent, the COVID-19 samples came from the United States, Italy and Spain. From T cells, B-cell-depleted T cells, or PBMCs came the material, which was cDNA or gDNA.

Original processing notes: Amplification of reference gene primers provided the estimated nucleated cell counts. Profiling relied on immunoSEQ multiplex PCR, and the TCRdb table lists in-frame clones only, not all of them. For V, J and clone size, that table is used; D and trimming come from the DNA. Counted here are around 100,000 clones, around 85% occurring once; the ten biggest clones make up more than 10%. The CDR3 consists of 15 residues. V lost 2 bases to trimming and J lost 1 base; unmatched junction nucleotides: 5. Germline V gene data show CDR1 as SGDLS and CDR2 as YYNGEE. The receptor's source is a human donor in a cohort sampled during active COVID-19. The chain links TRBV9 to TRBJ2-7; 8 bases map to TRBD1. The source material was peripheral blood. The CDR3 coding sequence is TGTGCCAGCAGCGTGACAGGGGACCATTCCTACGAGCAGTACTTC. As protein: CASSVTGDHSYEQYF.